The 23 T cell receptor beta chains in this list originate from one sample, sequenced in a study of blood T cell repertoires in COVID-19. Measured with immunoSEQ multiplex PCR; TCRdb has only the in-frame clones, and not every one. The sample includes 250,000 to 350,000 clones, 89% of them seen just once. The sequenced material came from peripheral blood. Source of these receptors: a man between 18 and 35 years old who had recovered from COVID-19.

The chain recombines TRBV5-8 with TRBJ2-3; tentatively, D is TRBD2 (5 bases). The germline CDR1 and CDR2 sequences are SGHTS and YDEGEE. Trimming removed 2 bases from V and 2 bases from J, with 18 bases in between. The CDR3 spans 17 residues. The CDR3 is CASSFQASHKNTDTQYF. The CDR3 nucleotides read TGTGCCAGCAGCTTCCAGGCTAGCCATAAGAACACAGATACGCAGTATTTT.

CDR3 loop: CASSSPDRYTEAFF. Here the CDR3 DNA reads TGCGCCAGCAGCTCACCTGACAGATACACTGAAGCTTTCTTT. This chain uses TRBV5-1 with TRBJ1-1, with D perhaps TRBD1 (5 bases). The CDR3 has 14 residues. Germline V gene lookup returns CDR1 SGHRS and CDR2 YFSETQ. Trimming left V 3 bases short and J 3 bases short, with 12 bases between.

The J gene is TRBJ1-5, the V gene TRBV19; D may be TRBD1 (6 bases). Germline lookup yields CDR1 LNHDA and CDR2 SQIVND (reference sequence). The CDR3 is 17 residues long. V lost 4 bases and J 7 bases, leaving 23 bases between the germline ends. The CDR3 region is CASSRYSDRSFWQPQHF. In DNA, the CDR3 is TGTGCCAGTAGTAGGTATTCGGACAGAAGCTTTTGGCAGCCCCAGCATTTT. Full variable domain (rest looked up from reference TRBV19 and TRBJ1-5): DGGITQSPKYLFRKEGQNVTLSCEQNLNHDAMYWYRQDPGQGLRLIYYSQIVNDFQKGDIAEGYSVSREKKESFPLTVTSAQKNPTAFYLCASSRYSDRSFWQPQHFGDGTRLSIL.

The chain joins TRBV4-1 to TRBJ2-1, with D perhaps matching TRBD2 (5 bases). V lost 2 bases and J 4 bases, leaving 12 bases between the germline ends. The CDR3 totals 15 residues. CDR1 is MGHRA, CDR2 YSYEKL, per germline. This chain's CDR3 is CASSQPVGEYNEQFF. CDR3 DNA: TGCGCCAGCAGCCAACCGGTGGGAGAATACAATGAGCAGTTCTTC.

A word on this clone: At one boundary the junction diverges from the germline segment, which might be a read error. The gene calls are TRBV7-7 and TRBJ2-2; TRBD2 matches at 7 bases. The CDR3 extends over 17 amino acids. Germline CDR1 and CDR2: SSHAT and FNYEAQ (reference sequence). The CDR3 spells CASSALGEGRNTGELFF. CDR3 sequence (DNA): TGTGCTAGCAGCGCCCTGGGGGAGGGCCGGAACACCGGGGAGCTGTTTTTT.

The chain couples TRBV28 to TRBJ1-2, with 10 bases lining up with TRBD1. The ends lost 4 bases at V and 4 bases at J; junction bases unmatched: 0. The CDR3 totals 13 residues. The germline V gene encodes CDR1 MDHEN and CDR2 SYDVKM. CDR3 DNA sequence: TGTGCCAGCAGTTGGGACAGGGGCTATGGCTACACCTTC. This translates into CASSWDRGYGYTF.

This chain links TRBV25-1 with TRBJ1-1; D perhaps matches TRBD1 (5 bases). The CDR3 is 14 amino acids. V was pared by 7 bases and J by 3 bases, with 15 bases between. Germline loops: CDR1 MGHDK, CDR2 SYGVNS. The CDR3 protein is CASTRAGEDTEAFF. The CDR3 coding sequence is TGTGCCAGCACCCGAGCGGGGGAGGACACTGAAGCTTTCTTT.

The rearrangement joins TRBV4-1 to TRBJ2-5; D may be TRBD1 (6 bases). Deletions cut 8 bases from V and 5 bases from J, with 21 bases between. This CDR3 is 15 amino acids long. Germline V CDR1 and CDR2: MGHRA, YSYEKL. The CDR3 nucleotides read TGCGCCAGCGGCATAGGGGGTTCGGGATGGGAGACCCAGTACTTC. Its protein product is CASGIGGSGWETQYF.

V is TRBV25-1 and J is TRBJ1-3, with 7 bases matching TRBD1. With 9 bases clipped from V and 0 bases from J, the junction kept 8 bases outside the gene matches. The CDR3 is made up of 15 amino acids. The germline gives CDR1 MGHDK, CDR2 SYGVNS. The CDR3 nucleotides read TGTGCCAGGCCGGGACAGCTTCCCTCTGGAAACACCATATATTTT. This sequence encodes CARPGQLPSGNTIYF.

The rearrangement uses TRBV7-9 and TRBJ2-7; possibly TRBD1 for D (6 bases). The CDR3 contains 17 residues. Germline loops: CDR1 SEHNR, CDR2 FQNEAQ (reference sequence). Trimming removed 1 base from V and 2 bases from J, with 18 bases in between. CDR3 protein: CASSLGDRDIAPYEQYF. DNA for the CDR3: TGTGCCAGCAGCTTAGGGGACCGGGACATTGCTCCCTACGAGCAGTACTTC.

The table lists this clone with a count of one. This chain joins TRBV18 and TRBJ2-1; no firm D call. The germline V gene has CDR1 KGHSH and CDR2 LQKENI. V dropped 2 bases and J dropped 10 bases, with 9 bases sitting between them. The CDR3 has 12 amino acids. The CDR3 DNA reads as TGTGCCAGCTCACCAGAGGCGGTCGAGCAGTTCTTC. Residues: CASSPEAVEQFF.

The CDR3 loop is CASSPDRRYGYTF. The CDR3 coding sequence is TGTGCCAGCAGTCCAGACAGGCGCTATGGCTACACCTTC. The chain combines TRBV6-5 with TRBJ1-2, with a tentative D call TRBD1 (6 bases). The CDR3 runs to 13 residues. The V gene lost 5 bases and the J gene lost 4 bases, with 11 bases spanning the gap. CDR1 is MNHEY, CDR2 SVGAGI, per germline.

The chain employs TRBV27 and TRBJ1-5, with 10 bases lining up with TRBD1. The germline V gene encodes CDR1 MNHEY and CDR2 SMNVEV (reference sequence). The CDR3 covers 15 residues. V was clipped by 6 bases and J by 6 bases; unmatched bases: 8. CDR3 sequence reads: CASRTGTGVSQPQHF. The DNA for the CDR3 is TGTGCCAGCAGAACCGGGACAGGGGTCAGTCAGCCCCAGCATTTT.

The chain employs TRBV25-1 and TRBJ2-7; no firm D call. Germline lookup yields CDR1 MGHDK and CDR2 SYGVNS. The CDR3 has 14 amino acids. The V end lost 6 bases, the J end lost 5 bases, and 17 bases lay between the germline ends. The CDR3: CASSHLVSPDEQYF. The CDR3 DNA reads TGTGCCAGCAGCCACCTAGTTAGTCCGGACGAGCAGTACTTC.

The chain carries TRBV7-9 and TRBJ1-2; 7 positions match TRBD1. This CDR3 has 14 residues. Germline-derived CDR1 and CDR2 are SEHNR and FQNEAQ (reference sequence). The junction had 7 bases not matched to a gene; V was cut back by 2 bases and J by 7 bases. CDR3: CASSLSGQYPGYTF. The DNA for the CDR3 is TGTGCCAGCAGCTTATCGGGACAGTATCCTGGCTACACCTTC.

This clone appeared once. The CDR3 coding sequence is TGTGCCAGCAGCAAAACGACAGGGGGGGCTAATGAAAAACTGTTTTTT. Protein product: CASSKTTGGANEKLFF. J is TRBJ1-4 and V is TRBV27; 9 nucleotides agree with TRBD1. V gave up 6 bases and J gave up 3 bases; unmatched junction bases: 8. The CDR3 is 16 residues long. Germline values: CDR1 MNHEY, CDR2 SMNVEV (reference sequence).

The rearrangement links TRBV5-5 to TRBJ2-6; a possible D gene is TRBD2 (5 bases). Trimming took 6 bases from V and 2 from J, leaving 15 bases between them. Germline-derived CDR1 and CDR2 are SGHKS and YYEKEE (reference sequence). CDR3 length: 16 amino acids. The CDR3 sequence is CASIGLGVAGANVLTF. CDR3 in DNA: TGTGCCAGCATTGGTTTGGGAGTGGCTGGGGCCAACGTCCTGACTTTC.

This sequence joins TRBV12-3 or TRBV12-4 and TRBJ1-5; D is ambiguous. V shed 6 bases and J shed 5 bases, with 8 bases lying between them. The CDR3 is 12 amino acids. The CDR3 nucleotides are TGTGCCAGCAGCCCCTCCGATCAGCCCCAGCATTTT. Protein product: CASSPSDQPQHF.

The rearrangement joins TRBV5-6 to TRBJ1-2, with D unresolved. The V gene lost 2 bases and the J gene lost 4 bases, with 12 bases spanning the gap. The V gene's germline CDR1 is SGHDT and CDR2 YYEEEE. There are 14 residues in the CDR3. CDR3 DNA sequence: TGTGCCAGCAGCTTCGGGCTGAGCGGCTATGGCTACACCTTC. Its translation is CASSFGLSGYGYTF.

This chain links TRBV5-1 with TRBJ2-7; D is possibly TRBD2 (6 bases). Germline loops: CDR1 SGHRS, CDR2 YFSETQ. Trimming removed 0 bases at V and 6 bases at J, with 13 bases between. CDR3 length: 14 residues. This CDR3 reads CASSLGPRGGEQYF. The CDR3 nucleotides read TGCGCCAGCAGCTTGGGTCCGAGGGGAGGCGAGCAGTACTTC.

This chain links TRBV2 with TRBJ2-7, with 9 nucleotides matching TRBD2. CDR3 length equals 13 residues. CDR1 is SNHLY and CDR2 is FYNNEI in the germline V gene. The CDR3 here is CAYSELAGFEQYF. The CDR3 nucleotides are TGTGCGTATTCAGAGCTAGCGGGATTCGAGCAGTACTTC.

V and J are TRBV19 and TRBJ2-6; TRBD2 is a possible D gene (5 bases). Trimming stripped 6 bases from V and 3 bases from J, with 12 bases between. The CDR3 sequence is 15 residues long. The germline gives CDR1 LNHDA, CDR2 SQIVND (reference sequence). The CDR3 nucleotides are TGTGCCAGTAGAGGTTTAGCGCGTGGGGCCAACGTCCTGACTTTC. The encoded protein is CASRGLARGANVLTF.

The CDR3 is CASSSPYKQKKAAYEQYF. For the CDR3, the DNA is TGTGCCAGCAGTTCCCCTTACAAACAGAAAAAAGCCGCCTACGAGCAGTACTTC. The V gene is TRBV6-2 or TRBV6-3, the J gene TRBJ2-7; D is unresolved. The CDR3 runs to 18 residues. The germline gives CDR1 MNHEY, CDR2 SVGEGT. Trimming took 4 bases from V and 2 from J, leaving 24 bases between them.